This is a list of T cell receptor beta chains from one sample in a study of response to subunit inactivated influenza vaccine. MiXCR was run by TCRdb on the RT-PCR reads, yielding one entry per CDR3 protein. The data contain 650,000 to 700,000 distinct CDR3 sequences, approximately 14% of them singletons. Sample: PBMCs from blood, taken 11 to 12 days after vaccination. Receptor source: a man in his fifties or sixties who received an inactivated influenza vaccine. CDR3s include the opening cysteine and the closing phenylalanine or tryptophan. The order of the fields is D gene, V gene, J gene, CDR3 protein. A D gene is named only where the DNA matches it firmly.

d_gene: NA
v_gene: TRBV28
j_gene: TRBJ1-4
CDR3aa: CASSLDRWEEKLFF

d_gene: NA
v_gene: TRBV4-2
j_gene: TRBJ2-3
CDR3aa: CASSQGQRITDTQYF

d_gene: TRBD2
v_gene: TRBV19
j_gene: TRBJ2-1
CDR3aa: CATILTSGGSYNEQFF

d_gene: TRBD2
v_gene: TRBV2
j_gene: TRBJ2-5
CDR3aa: CASSEGGGAETQYF

d_gene: TRBD1
v_gene: TRBV5-1
j_gene: TRBJ2-1
CDR3aa: CASSTDREYNEQFF

d_gene: NA
v_gene: TRBV24-1
j_gene: TRBJ1-2
CDR3aa: CATSDLLSGYTF

d_gene: NA
v_gene: TRBV7-9
j_gene: TRBJ1-5
CDR3aa: CASSLGPKQPQHF

d_gene: TRBD1
v_gene: TRBV6-4
j_gene: TRBJ1-2
CDR3aa: CASRIIQGNALNYGYTF

d_gene: NA
v_gene: TRBV5-1
j_gene: TRBJ1-2
CDR3aa: CASSLDIRNYGYTF

d_gene: NA
v_gene: TRBV28
j_gene: TRBJ2-1
CDR3aa: CASNVGTDEQFF

d_gene: TRBD1
v_gene: TRBV6-5
j_gene: TRBJ2-7
CDR3aa: CASSYRAGTGDYEQYF

d_gene: NA
v_gene: TRBV5-1
j_gene: TRBJ2-1
CDR3aa: CASSPPAGSYNEQFF

d_gene: NA
v_gene: TRBV12-3/TRBV12-4
j_gene: TRBJ2-1
CDR3aa: CASSFPTMGGWFSYNEQFF

d_gene: NA
v_gene: TRBV20-1
j_gene: TRBJ1-5
CDR3aa: CSARDNRANQPQHF

d_gene: TRBD1
v_gene: TRBV12-3/TRBV12-4
j_gene: TRBJ1-1
CDR3aa: CASSKQGGENTEAFF

d_gene: TRBD2
v_gene: TRBV6-1
j_gene: TRBJ2-7
CDR3aa: CASSQMGLAGGTYEQYF

d_gene: TRBD1
v_gene: TRBV12-3/TRBV12-4
j_gene: TRBJ2-1
CDR3aa: CASSRSGQSYNEQFF

d_gene: TRBD2
v_gene: TRBV20-1
j_gene: TRBJ2-3
CDR3aa: CSAVRGGPADTQYF

d_gene: NA
v_gene: TRBV9
j_gene: TRBJ1-6
CDR3aa: CASSAYGRGDSPLHF

d_gene: TRBD2
v_gene: TRBV10-3
j_gene: TRBJ2-1
CDR3aa: CAISEGTNYEQFF

d_gene: NA
v_gene: TRBV7-2
j_gene: TRBJ1-6
CDR3aa: CASKLATRNSPLHF

d_gene: NA
v_gene: TRBV5-1
j_gene: TRBJ1-5
CDR3aa: CASSEGSVNQPQHF

d_gene: NA
v_gene: TRBV7-8
j_gene: TRBJ2-3
CDR3aa: CASSQRAGRITDTQYF

d_gene: NA
v_gene: TRBV28
j_gene: TRBJ2-3
CDR3aa: CASSQGGGRSSTDTQYF

d_gene: TRBD2
v_gene: TRBV6-5
j_gene: TRBJ2-7
CDR3aa: CASSYQRTSGNRAYEQYF

d_gene: NA
v_gene: TRBV7-8
j_gene: TRBJ1-2
CDR3aa: CASSLASADGYTF

d_gene: NA
v_gene: TRBV12-3/TRBV12-4
j_gene: TRBJ2-1
CDR3aa: CASKMDTYNEQFF

d_gene: TRBD2
v_gene: TRBV20-1
j_gene: TRBJ2-3
CDR3aa: CSARVSGLGTDTQYF

d_gene: NA
v_gene: TRBV2
j_gene: TRBJ2-5
CDR3aa: CASEARVETQYF

d_gene: NA
v_gene: TRBV4-3
j_gene: TRBJ2-3
CDR3aa: CASSQAGPLTDTQYF

d_gene: NA
v_gene: TRBV5-1
j_gene: TRBJ1-2
CDR3aa: CASSLSGRTGYGYTF

d_gene: TRBD1
v_gene: TRBV5-1
j_gene: TRBJ2-3
CDR3aa: CASSAQGAQYF

d_gene: NA
v_gene: TRBV5-4
j_gene: TRBJ2-7
CDR3aa: CASSLDTNSYEQYF

d_gene: TRBD1
v_gene: TRBV12-3/TRBV12-4
j_gene: TRBJ1-5
CDR3aa: CASSLGGTGGQPQHF

d_gene: TRBD1
v_gene: TRBV10-3
j_gene: TRBJ1-3
CDR3aa: CAIRQDRASGNTIYF

d_gene: NA
v_gene: TRBV5-6
j_gene: TRBJ2-7
CDR3aa: CASSTAPGPAYEQYF

d_gene: NA
v_gene: TRBV2
j_gene: TRBJ1-5
CDR3aa: CASSESRTQHF

d_gene: TRBD1
v_gene: TRBV20-1
j_gene: TRBJ2-3
CDR3aa: CSASRGQGAADTQYF

d_gene: TRBD2
v_gene: TRBV11-2
j_gene: TRBJ2-3
CDR3aa: CASSLGTSGFTDTQYF

d_gene: TRBD1
v_gene: TRBV20-1
j_gene: TRBJ1-1
CDR3aa: CSADRAISRGEAFF

d_gene: NA
v_gene: TRBV7-8
j_gene: TRBJ1-1
CDR3aa: CASSLVRSNTEAFF

d_gene: NA
v_gene: TRBV12-3/TRBV12-4
j_gene: TRBJ1-2
CDR3aa: CASRGFYGYTF

d_gene: TRBD1
v_gene: TRBV12-5
j_gene: TRBJ2-2
CDR3aa: CASGSSGQARTGELFF

d_gene: NA
v_gene: TRBV29-1
j_gene: TRBJ1-1
CDR3aa: CSVVAGGTEAFF

d_gene: NA
v_gene: TRBV11-2
j_gene: TRBJ2-7
CDR3aa: CASSLLRGRGLASSYEQYF

d_gene: NA
v_gene: TRBV12-3/TRBV12-4
j_gene: TRBJ2-7
CDR3aa: CASSKGLTETYEQYF